The clone carrying this T cell receptor beta chain was detected a few times. What it recognizes is unknown. Molecular barcoding with unique molecular identifiers was used for the TCRbeta library. TCRdb redid the calling of the PCR reads with MiXCR, one entry per CDR3 protein. The sample lists about 580,000 distinct CDR3 sequences, more than 20% seen once, with around 14% in the top ten. The record originates from a study of T-cell reconstitution after alpha-beta-depleted transplantation in children. Study-level findings and limits: One year post-transplant, T-cell counts and diversity were largely derived from T cells produced anew. There were reportedly several hundred expanded graft clones from which alpha-beta T cells came about two months after transplant. Some patients showed high day-60 TCRbeta diversity, which derived from surviving recipient T cells and thymic progenitors.

This receptor was taken from a boy less than two years old who had a stem cell transplant for acute myeloid leukemia, so the T cells may come from the graft donor. Sequencing was performed on PBMCs, mostly from graft donor cells, taken 360 days after TCRalphabeta/CD19-depleted stem cell transplant.

CDR3 loop: CSVRTAYNEQFF. For the CDR3, the DNA is TGCAGTGTCAGGACAGCATACAATGAGCAGTTCTTC. V and J are TRBV20-1 and TRBJ2-1; possibly TRBD1 for D (6 bases). From germline, CDR1 is DFQATT and CDR2 SNEGSKA (reference sequence). CDR3 length equals 12 residues. Trimming left V 7 bases short and J 4 bases short, with 11 bases between.